The 9 T cell receptor beta chains in this list originate from one sample, sequenced in a study of OX40 agonist ivuxolimab in advanced cancers. The library was obtained by the immunoSEQ multiplex PCR assay. TCRdb provides this immuneACCESS table in a form limited to in-frame rearrangements. Some clones are lacking; in checked studies, under half of them reflect an unresolved V gene, and why the rest are absent is not known. The sample table shows 90,000 to 100,000 clones, and approximately 88% are seen once. The ten biggest clones cover around 0.52% of the sample. This specimen consisted of CD4+ or CD8+ T cells sorted from blood, obtained in a trial of the OX40 agonist ivuxolimab. The receptors were sampled from an adult with an advanced solid tumor such as melanoma, head and neck, liver or kidney cancer.

The J gene is TRBJ2-3, the V gene TRBV7-9; weak D call: TRBD2 (6 bases). The CDR3 contains 13 residues. Germline V gene lookup returns CDR1 SEHNR and CDR2 FQNEAQ (reference sequence). V lost 8 bases and J 1 base, leaving 10 bases between the germline ends. In nucleotides, the CDR3 is TGTGCCAGCCGGAGGGCCGGCACAGATACGCAGTATTTT. This gives the protein CASRRAGTDTQYF.

V is TRBV6-1 and J is TRBJ2-2; TRBD1 aligns across 9 bases. The CDR3 covers 17 residues. V was pared by 4 bases and J by 4 bases, with 10 bases of the junction left unmatched. Germline values: CDR1 MNHNS, CDR2 SASEGT. DNA for the CDR3: TGTGCCAGCAGTGGGCAGAGGACAGGGGCAGGCACCGGGGAGCTGTTTTTT. It codes for CASSGQRTGAGTGELFF.

The chain couples TRBV7-2 to TRBJ2-3, with 8 bases matching TRBD2. Germline V gene sequence: CDR1 SGHTA, CDR2 FQGNSA. V was pared by 1 base and J by 2 bases, with 5 bases of the junction left unmatched. The CDR3 has 16 amino acids. The CDR3 DNA reads as TGTGCCAGCAGCTTAGAGCGGCGGGGGGTCACAGATACGCAGTATTTT. Residues: CASSLERRGVTDTQYF.

The V call is TRBV14, the J call TRBJ1-2, with D uncertain. Trimming pared 0 bases from V and 3 bases from J, leaving 11 bases between. CDR1 and CDR2 (germline): SGHDN, FVKESK. The CDR3 spans 15 residues. The CDR3 loop reads CASSQDTRSYYGYTF. CDR3 in DNA: TGTGCCAGCAGCCAAGATACGCGCAGTTACTATGGCTACACCTTC.

V and J are TRBV5-5 and TRBJ2-7; D gene uncertain. The CDR3 runs 10 residues. From germline, CDR1 is SGHKS and CDR2 YYEKEE (reference sequence). Between the trimmed V and J ends, which lost 0 bases and 5 bases, there was a span of 0 bases. CDR3 residues: CASSLDEQYF. CDR3 nucleotides: TGTGCCAGCAGCTTGGACGAGCAGTACTTC.

The chain combines TRBV7-2 with TRBJ2-5, with 11 bases that match TRBD2. This CDR3 has 16 residues. Germline CDR1 and CDR2: SGHTA and FQGNSA. J lost 5 bases, V lost 5 bases, and 10 bases had no gene match. In DNA form, the CDR3 reads TGTGCCAGCAGCCACTTAGCGGGGGGGCCTGGTGAGACCCAGTACTTC. Translation gives CASSHLAGGPGETQYF.

This chain uses TRBV6-5 with TRBJ2-2, with D uncertain. The CDR3 consists of 15 residues. The V and J ends lost 2 bases and 5 bases respectively, with 12 bases between them. Germline loops: CDR1 MNHEY, CDR2 SVGAGI. CDR3 sequence reads: CASSYLDPRTGELFF. For the CDR3, the DNA is TGTGCCAGCAGTTACCTGGATCCACGGACCGGGGAGCTGTTTTTT.

The chain couples TRBV11-2 to TRBJ1-1, with TRBD1 matching 7 bases. J gave up 7 bases and V 5 bases, and 7 bases lay outside the gene matches. Germline values: CDR1 SGHAT, CDR2 FQNNGV. The CDR3 runs 13 residues. The CDR3: CASSITGTDEAFF. CDR3 nucleotides: TGTGCCAGCAGCATTACCGGGACAGATGAAGCTTTCTTT.

Only one count was recorded for this clone. Here the CDR3 omits its conserved ending phenylalanine or tryptophan, so a read error is the likely source. Within the sample, other DNA sequences also encode this same CDR3. The V call is TRBV7-9, the J call TRBJ1-6; D unresolved. CDR3 length: 14 residues. Germline CDR1 and CDR2: SEHNR and FQNEAQ (reference sequence). Trimming removed 1 base from V and 5 bases from J, with 6 bases in between. The CDR3 reads CASSLGPDNSPLHL. CDR3 nucleotide sequence: TGTGCCAGCAGCTTAGGGCCGGATAATTCACCCCTCCACCTT.